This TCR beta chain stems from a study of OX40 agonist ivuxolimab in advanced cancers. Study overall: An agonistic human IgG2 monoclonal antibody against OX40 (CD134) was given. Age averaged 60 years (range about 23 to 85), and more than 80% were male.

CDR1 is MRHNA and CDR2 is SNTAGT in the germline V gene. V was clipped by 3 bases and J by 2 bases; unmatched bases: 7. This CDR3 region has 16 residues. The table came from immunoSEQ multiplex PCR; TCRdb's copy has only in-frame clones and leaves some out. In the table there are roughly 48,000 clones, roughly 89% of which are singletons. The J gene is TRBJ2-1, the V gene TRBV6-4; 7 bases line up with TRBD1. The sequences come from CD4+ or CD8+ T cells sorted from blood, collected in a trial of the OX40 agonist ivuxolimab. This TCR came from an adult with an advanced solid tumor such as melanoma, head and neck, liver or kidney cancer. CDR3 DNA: TGTGCCAGCAGTGAGGGTCCGGGACAGACCTACAATGAGCAGTTCTTC. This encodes CASSEGPGQTYNEQFF.